This T cell receptor (beta chain) derives from a study of OX40 agonist ivuxolimab in advanced cancers. The V end was cut by 4 bases, the J end by 3 bases, with 6 bases between. The germline CDR1 and CDR2 sequences are SQVTM and ANQGSEA. The CDR3 has 11 residues. A note on this clone: Its antigen is not known.

Using immunoSEQ multiplex PCR, the repertoire was profiled, and TCRdb retains in-frame clones only, with some absent. The data show around 72,000 clones, approximately 81% seen once. Broader study findings: Relatively little clonal expansion, among the lowest observed, appeared in partial responders at 0.1-3.0 mg/kg.

The material sequenced was CD4+ or CD8+ T cells sorted from blood, taken in a trial of the OX40 agonist ivuxolimab. This sequence originates from an adult with an advanced solid tumor such as melanoma, head and neck, liver or kidney cancer. The chain combines TRBV29-1 with TRBJ1-2; D is perhaps TRBD1 (6 bases). CDR3 amino acids: CSVGQDYGYTF. The CDR3 DNA reads TGCAGCGTTGGACAGGACTATGGCTACACCTTC.